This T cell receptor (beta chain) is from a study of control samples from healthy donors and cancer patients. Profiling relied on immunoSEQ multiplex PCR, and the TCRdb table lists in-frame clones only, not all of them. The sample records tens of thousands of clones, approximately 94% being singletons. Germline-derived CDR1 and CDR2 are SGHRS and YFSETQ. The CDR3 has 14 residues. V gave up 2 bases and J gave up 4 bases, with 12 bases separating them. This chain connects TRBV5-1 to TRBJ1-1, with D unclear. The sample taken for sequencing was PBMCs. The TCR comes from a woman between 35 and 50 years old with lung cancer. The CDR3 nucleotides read TGCGCCAGCAGCTTAGGGCGGGTTCCCACTGAAGCTTTCTTT. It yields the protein CASSLGRVPTEAFF.